Each of the 25 T cell receptor beta chains below was sequenced from the same sample in a study of blood T cell repertoires in COVID-19. The protocol was immunoSEQ multiplex PCR, while the TCRdb copy is restricted to in-frame clones and leaves out a portion. The sample lists approximately 230,000 clones; 75% to 95% were seen once. The sequencing sample was made of PBMCs or T cells enriched from blood (not recorded which). The receptors were sampled from a woman aged 18 to 35 who had recovered from COVID-19.

This sequence joins TRBV9 and TRBJ2-5; D might be TRBD2 (5 bases). The CDR3 contains 17 residues. Germline loops: CDR1 SGDLS, CDR2 YYNGEE. Trimming took 0 bases from V and 0 from J, leaving 15 bases between them. The DNA for the CDR3 is TGTGCCAGCAGCGTAGGTGCACGTAGCGTCTACCAAGAGACCCAGTACTTC. Its translation: CASSVGARSVYQETQYF.

The rearrangement uses TRBV29-1 and TRBJ2-5, with a tentative D call TRBD1 (5 bases). CDR3 length equals 13 residues. CDR1 SQVTM and CDR2 ANQGSEA come from the germline V gene. V was pared by 2 bases and J by 1 base, with 8 bases between. CDR3 DNA: TGCAGCGTTGAAAGGGGTGCCCAAGAGACCCAGTACTTC. Translating it yields CSVERGAQETQYF.

This clone was seen a few times. The rearrangement uses TRBV25-1 and TRBJ2-7; TRBD2 aligns across 7 bases. The germline V gene encodes CDR1 MGHDK and CDR2 SYGVNS. The CDR3 extends over 17 amino acids. With V trimmed by 1 base and J by 4 bases, 13 bases remained unmatched. The CDR3 here is CASSESYGSGNQYEQYF. CDR3 coding DNA: TGTGCCAGCAGTGAATCGTATGGGAGCGGGAACCAATACGAGCAGTACTTC.

This chain uses TRBV28 with TRBJ1-6; TRBD1 matches at 7 bases. Germline CDR1 reads MDHEN; CDR2 reads SYDVKM. The trim removed 7 bases at V and 10 bases at J, leaving 16 bases unmatched. The CDR3 length is 16 residues. The CDR3 nucleotides are TGTGCCAGCAAGCCCCCCCTCACAGGGGACAGATCACCCCTCCACTTT. The encoded protein is CASKPPLTGDRSPLHF. The full variable domain, rest sourced from reference TRBV28 and TRBJ1-6, is DVKVTQSSRYLVKRTGEKVFLECVQDMDHENMFWYRQDPGLGLRLIYFSYDVKMKEKGDIPEGYSVSREKKERFSLILESASTNQTSMYLCASKPPLTGDRSPLHFGNGTRLTVT.

V is TRBV5-1 and J is TRBJ2-2; 7 positions agree with TRBD1. The CDR3 is 15 residues long. Germline V lookup: CDR1 SGHRS, CDR2 YFSETQ. J lost 4 bases, V lost 3 bases, and 6 bases had no gene match. The CDR3 here is CASSSQGIGTGELFF. Written as DNA, the CDR3 is TGCGCCAGCAGCTCACAGGGGATCGGCACCGGGGAGCTGTTTTTT.

The chain combines TRBV27 with TRBJ1-2; D gene unclear. Per the germline V gene, CDR1 is MNHEY and CDR2 is SMNVEV (reference sequence). V was cut by 0 bases and J by 5 bases, with 13 bases left in between. The CDR3 runs 15 residues. CDR3 DNA: TGTGCCAGCAGTTTATCTCTTTTAATCCCTTATGGCTACACCTTC. This codes for CASSLSLLIPYGYTF.

This chain uses TRBV18 with TRBJ1-1; 10 nucleotides align to TRBD1. In germline, CDR1 is KGHSH, CDR2 LQKENI. The CDR3 covers 16 residues. J gave up 5 bases and V 6 bases, and 12 bases lay outside the gene matches. The DNA of the CDR3 is TGTGCCAGCTCGCGAACCGGGACAGGGGAGTGGACTGAAGCTTTCTTT. This sequence encodes CASSRTGTGEWTEAFF.

This chain joins TRBV2 and TRBJ2-6, with 8 bases aligning to TRBD1. Germline trimming cut 8 bases from V and 4 bases from J; bases unmatched to any gene: 19. The CDR3 runs to 19 residues. In germline, CDR1 is SNHLY, CDR2 FYNNEI. The CDR3 nucleotides read TGTGCCAGCTCCGTCTCAGGTTTGCAGGGGGCGCGAGGGGCCAACGTCCTGACTTTC. It specifies CASSVSGLQGARGANVLTF.

This clone showed up just once. V is TRBV6-5 and J is TRBJ2-7; a weak D match, TRBD1 (5 bases). V was trimmed by 0 bases and J by 3 bases, leaving 9 bases between them. The CDR3 sequence is 14 residues long. CDR1 and CDR2 from the germline V gene are MNHEY and SVGAGI. CDR3 residues: CASSYSMDIYEQYF. The CDR3 bases are TGTGCCAGCAGTTACTCGATGGACATCTACGAGCAGTACTTC.

This chain links TRBV18 with TRBJ1-1; D gene unclear. This CDR3 has 16 residues. CDR1 is KGHSH and CDR2 is LQKENI in the germline V gene. Trimming removed 1 base at V and 1 base at J, with 13 bases between. The CDR3 spells CASSPRSVGANTEAFF. In nucleotides, the CDR3 is TGTGCCAGCTCACCACGTAGCGTGGGTGCGAACACTGAAGCTTTCTTT.

This chain joins TRBV24-1 and TRBJ1-5, with D uncertain. Deletions cut 3 bases from V and 4 bases from J, with 6 bases between. CDR1 and CDR2 (germline): KGHDR, SFDVKD. The CDR3 totals 13 residues. The CDR3 loop is CATSDRQNQPQHF. The CDR3 DNA reads as TGTGCCACCAGTGATCGACAAAATCAGCCCCAGCATTTT.

This chain uses TRBV3-1 (or the pseudogene TRBV3-2) with TRBJ2-6; 9 bases line up with TRBD1. The CDR3 contains 15 residues. The V gene end was trimmed by 5 bases and the J gene end by 11 bases; junction bases not matched to a gene: 10. CDR1 is LGHDT, CDR2 YNNKEL, per germline (reference sequence). CDR3 residues: CASSAGTGRTYVLTF. The DNA of the CDR3 is TGTGCCAGCAGCGCCGGGACAGGGAGGACATACGTCCTGACTTTC.

This clone was recorded once. The rearrangement links TRBV10-3 to TRBJ1-2, with 8 nucleotides matching TRBD1. Per germline, CDR1 ENHRY and CDR2 SYGVKD. The CDR3 covers 18 residues. The ends lost 4 bases at V and 4 bases at J; junction bases unmatched: 17. The CDR3: CAISGKDRANLIGYGYTF. In DNA form, the CDR3 reads TGTGCCATCAGTGGAAAGGACAGGGCAAACTTAATCGGCTATGGCTACACCTTC.

The chain carries TRBV2 and TRBJ2-2; TRBD1 is a possible D gene (5 bases). This CDR3 has 13 residues. V was pared by 7 bases and J by 1 base, with 7 bases between. Germline V gives CDR1 SNHLY, CDR2 FYNNEI. The CDR3 DNA reads TGTGCCAGCATGACAGAGAACACCGGGGAGCTGTTTTTT. It yields the protein CASMTENTGELFF.

The chain joins TRBV7-2 to TRBJ2-1; 14 nucleotides align to TRBD2. J was trimmed by 2 bases and V by 3 bases; bases with no gene match: 3. CDR1 and CDR2 (germline): SGHTA, FQGNSA. This CDR3 contains 17 residues. The CDR3 loop reads CASSFRTSGGPYNEQFF. The CDR3 region has the DNA TGTGCCAGCAGCTTCCGGACTAGCGGGGGGCCCTACAATGAGCAGTTCTTC.

This clone was detected a few times. The chain employs TRBV23-1 and TRBJ1-2; 7 bases are a match to TRBD1. TRBV23-1 is an open reading frame whose function is uncertain. V dropped 8 bases and J dropped 10; count of bases not matched to a gene: 7. The CDR3 is 11 residues long. The CDR3 nucleotides read TGCGCCAGCTCGTACAGGGGATTCTACACCTTC. Protein sequence: CASSYRGFYTF.

The chain links TRBV6-1 to TRBJ1-1; weak D call: TRBD1 (6 bases). The ends were cut back, 1 base at V and 2 bases at J, with 11 bases in the middle. CDR3 length: 15 residues. Looked up from germline, CDR1 is MNHNS and CDR2 is SASEGT. The CDR3 DNA is TGTGCCAGCAGTGAAGAGACAGGATTTAACACTGAAGCTTTCTTT. Translated: CASSEETGFNTEAFF.

V and J are TRBV7-9 and TRBJ1-1, with D uncertain. Germline V lookup: CDR1 SEHNR, CDR2 FQNEAQ (reference sequence). V gave up 4 bases and J gave up 7 bases, with 16 bases separating them. The CDR3 covers 14 residues. CDR3 in DNA: TGTGCCAGCAGCTCCCGACTAGTGTCGCTTGAAGCTTTCTTT. This encodes CASSSRLVSLEAFF.

The rearrangement uses TRBV19 and TRBJ1-5; possibly TRBD1 for D (6 bases). CDR1 is LNHDA and CDR2 is SQIVND in the germline V gene (reference sequence). The CDR3 spans 16 residues. With 5 bases removed from V and 1 base from J, the gap between germline ends came to 15 bases. CDR3 sequence: CASSFRQEMSNQPQHF. The CDR3 nucleotides are TGTGCCAGTAGTTTCCGACAGGAGATGAGCAATCAGCCCCAGCATTTT.

This chain links TRBV7-8 with TRBJ1-2; 8 nucleotides line up with TRBD1. Germline V lookup: CDR1 SGHVS, CDR2 FQNEAQ. The CDR3 runs 16 residues. V trimming: 6 bases; J trimming: 8 bases; junction bases outside the gene matches: 17. The CDR3 region has the DNA TGTGCCAGCAGTGCCGGGACAGGTTCGGGGGCTCTGGGCTACACCTTC. Its translation: CASSAGTGSGALGYTF.

This chain links TRBV11-2 with TRBJ1-5; D gene ambiguous. V was pared by 2 bases and J by 2 bases, with 10 bases between. Looked up from germline, CDR1 is SGHAT and CDR2 is FQNNGV. This CDR3 region has 15 residues. CDR3 in amino acids: CASSLSEEGNQPQHF. In DNA form, the CDR3 reads TGTGCCAGCAGCTTATCCGAGGAGGGCAATCAGCCCCAGCATTTT.

This clone was counted a few times. This chain connects TRBV4-2 to TRBJ2-1; D might be TRBD2 (6 bases). CDR1 is LGHNA and CDR2 is YNFKEQ in the germline V gene. The CDR3 is 16 residues long. The V gene lost 3 bases and the J gene lost 5 bases, with 17 bases spanning the gap. The CDR3 region is CASSHGTFSRDNEQFF. CDR3 DNA: TGTGCCAGCAGCCACGGGACTTTCAGTAGGGACAATGAGCAGTTCTTC.

The CDR3 protein is CASRGDSGAFF. The CDR3, as DNA: TGTGCCAGCAGGGGCGACAGTGGGGCTTTCTTT. V gene TRBV6-5 combines with J gene TRBJ1-1; D is possibly TRBD1 (5 bases). This CDR3 is built from 11 residues. V was clipped by 6 bases and J by 11 bases, with 13 bases between them. Germline V gives CDR1 MNHEY, CDR2 SVGAGI.

The chain is built from TRBV27 and TRBJ2-2; 7 nucleotides agree with TRBD1. The CDR3 totals 17 residues. V lost 6 bases to trimming and J lost 1 base; unmatched junction nucleotides: 11. Germline CDR1 MNHEY, CDR2 SMNVEV (reference sequence). CDR3 nucleotides: TGTGCCAGCAGCCTCCTAACAGGGGCCGTGAACACCGGGGAGCTGTTTTTT. Translating it yields CASSLLTGAVNTGELFF.

V usage is TRBV11-3 and J usage is TRBJ1-3; D remains unclear. Germline V lookup: CDR1 SGHNT, CDR2 YENEEA. The CDR3 totals 13 residues. Trimming removed 5 bases from V and 4 bases from J, with 9 bases in between. CDR3 coding DNA: TGTGCCAGCAGCCCCTCGGGAGGAAACACCATATATTTT. Its protein is CASSPSGGNTIYF.